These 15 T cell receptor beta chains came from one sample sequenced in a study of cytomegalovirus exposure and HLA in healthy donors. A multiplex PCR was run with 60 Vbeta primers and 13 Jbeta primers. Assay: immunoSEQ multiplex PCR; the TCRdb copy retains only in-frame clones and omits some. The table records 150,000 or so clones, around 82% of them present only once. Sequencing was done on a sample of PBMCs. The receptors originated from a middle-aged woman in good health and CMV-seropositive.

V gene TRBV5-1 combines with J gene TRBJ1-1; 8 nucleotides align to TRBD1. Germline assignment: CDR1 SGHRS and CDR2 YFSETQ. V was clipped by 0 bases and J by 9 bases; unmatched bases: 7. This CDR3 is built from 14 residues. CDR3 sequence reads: CASSLDNGQGQAFF. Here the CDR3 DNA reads TGCGCCAGCAGCTTGGATAACGGACAGGGCCAAGCTTTCTTT.

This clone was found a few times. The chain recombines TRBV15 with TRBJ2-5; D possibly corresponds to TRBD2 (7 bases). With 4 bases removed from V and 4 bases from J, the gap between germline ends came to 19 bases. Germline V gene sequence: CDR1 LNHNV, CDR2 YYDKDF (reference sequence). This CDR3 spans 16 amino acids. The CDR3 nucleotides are TGTGCCACCAGCATCGGGGGCGGGGAGGGGCGAGAGACCCAGTACTTC. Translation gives CATSIGGGEGRETQYF.

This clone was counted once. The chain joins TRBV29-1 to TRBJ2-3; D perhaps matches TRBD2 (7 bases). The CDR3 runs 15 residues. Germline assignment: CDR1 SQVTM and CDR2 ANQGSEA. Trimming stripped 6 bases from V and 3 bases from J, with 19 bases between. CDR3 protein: CSVLLFGGLTDTQYF. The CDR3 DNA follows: TGCAGCGTCCTGCTGTTCGGGGGGCTAACAGATACGCAGTATTTT.

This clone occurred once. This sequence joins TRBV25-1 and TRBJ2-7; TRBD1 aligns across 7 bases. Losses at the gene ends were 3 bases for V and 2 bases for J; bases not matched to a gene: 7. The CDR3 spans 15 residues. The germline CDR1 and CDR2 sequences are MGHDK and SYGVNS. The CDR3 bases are TGTGCCAGCAGTGAGGCGGCAGGGGGACCCTACGAGCAGTACTTC. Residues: CASSEAAGGPYEQYF.

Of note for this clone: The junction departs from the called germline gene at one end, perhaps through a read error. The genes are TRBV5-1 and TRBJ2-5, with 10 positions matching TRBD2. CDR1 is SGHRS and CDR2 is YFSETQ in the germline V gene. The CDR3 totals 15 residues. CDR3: CASSLDPSGRETRYF. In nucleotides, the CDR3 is TGCGCCAGCAGCTTGGATCCTAGCGGGAGAGAGACCCGGTACTTC.

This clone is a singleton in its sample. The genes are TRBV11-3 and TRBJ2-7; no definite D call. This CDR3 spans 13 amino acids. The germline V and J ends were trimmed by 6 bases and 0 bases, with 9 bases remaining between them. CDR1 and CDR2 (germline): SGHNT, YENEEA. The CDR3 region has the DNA TGTGCCAGCAGTCGTCCGAGCTCCTACGAGCAGTACTTC. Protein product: CASSRPSSYEQYF.

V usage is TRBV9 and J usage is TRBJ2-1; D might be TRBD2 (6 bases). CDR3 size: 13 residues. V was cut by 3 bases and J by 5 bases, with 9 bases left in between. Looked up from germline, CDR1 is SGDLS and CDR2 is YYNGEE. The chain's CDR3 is CASSGGLHNEQFF. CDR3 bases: TGTGCCAGCAGCGGGGGACTTCACAATGAGCAGTTCTTC.

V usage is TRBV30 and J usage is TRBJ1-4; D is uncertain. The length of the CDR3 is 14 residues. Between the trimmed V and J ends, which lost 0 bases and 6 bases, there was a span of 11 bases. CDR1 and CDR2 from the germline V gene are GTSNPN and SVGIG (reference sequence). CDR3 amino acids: CAWSVRGSYEKLFF. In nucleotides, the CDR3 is TGTGCCTGGAGTGTACGCGGTTCATATGAAAAACTGTTTTTT.

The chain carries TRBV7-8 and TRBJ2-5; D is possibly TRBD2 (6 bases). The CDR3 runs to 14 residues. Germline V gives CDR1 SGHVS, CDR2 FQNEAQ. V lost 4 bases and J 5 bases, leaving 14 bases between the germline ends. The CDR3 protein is CASSSRPGLETQYF. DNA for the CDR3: TGTGCCAGCAGCTCCAGACCGGGACTGGAGACCCAGTACTTC.

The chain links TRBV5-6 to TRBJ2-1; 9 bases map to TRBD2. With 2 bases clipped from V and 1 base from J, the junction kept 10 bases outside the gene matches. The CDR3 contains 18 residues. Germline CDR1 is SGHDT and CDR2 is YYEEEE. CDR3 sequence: CASSFDYSGSGSYNEQFF. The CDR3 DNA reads TGTGCCAGCAGCTTTGACTATAGCGGGAGTGGTTCCTACAATGAGCAGTTCTTC. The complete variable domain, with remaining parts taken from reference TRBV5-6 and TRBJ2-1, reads DAGVTQSPTHLIKTRGQQVTLRCSPKSGHDTVSWYQQALGQGPQFIFQYYEEEERQRGNFPDRFSGHQFPNYSSELNVNALLLGDSALYLCASSFDYSGSGSYNEQFFGPGTRLTVL.

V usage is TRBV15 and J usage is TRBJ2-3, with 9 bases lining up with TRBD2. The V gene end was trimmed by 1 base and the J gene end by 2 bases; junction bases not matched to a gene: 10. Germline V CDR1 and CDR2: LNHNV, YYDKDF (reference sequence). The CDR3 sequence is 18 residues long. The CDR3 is CATSRARASGDYTDTQYF. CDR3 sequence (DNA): TGTGCCACCAGCAGAGCGCGCGCTAGCGGGGACTACACAGATACGCAGTATTTT.

CDR3 loop: CASSNRNTEAFF. DNA for the CDR3: TGTGCCAGCAGTAACAGGAACACTGAAGCTTTCTTT. The chain links TRBV27 to TRBJ1-1; D is unresolved. Germline V lookup: CDR1 MNHEY, CDR2 SMNVEV (reference sequence). CDR3 length: 12 amino acids. Trimming cost V 5 bases and J 1 base, with 5 bases left between them.

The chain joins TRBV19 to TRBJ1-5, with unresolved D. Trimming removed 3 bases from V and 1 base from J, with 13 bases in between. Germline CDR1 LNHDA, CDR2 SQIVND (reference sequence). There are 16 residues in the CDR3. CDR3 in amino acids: CASSMGGGMSNQPQHF. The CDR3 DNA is TGTGCCAGTAGTATGGGTGGAGGGATGAGCAATCAGCCCCAGCATTTT.

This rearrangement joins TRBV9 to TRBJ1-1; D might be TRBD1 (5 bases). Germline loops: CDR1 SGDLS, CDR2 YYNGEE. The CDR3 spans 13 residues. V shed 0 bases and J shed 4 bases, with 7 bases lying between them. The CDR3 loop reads CASSVDGGTEAFF. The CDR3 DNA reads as TGTGCCAGCAGCGTAGACGGGGGCACTGAAGCTTTCTTT.

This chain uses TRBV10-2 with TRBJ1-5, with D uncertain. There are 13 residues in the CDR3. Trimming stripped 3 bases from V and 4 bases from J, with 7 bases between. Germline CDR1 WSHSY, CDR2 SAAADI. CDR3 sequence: CASSDERNQPQHF. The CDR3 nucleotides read TGCGCCAGCAGTGACGAGCGGAATCAGCCCCAGCATTTT.